The 17 T cell receptor beta chains below all came from one sample that was sequenced in a study of T cell clonality in common variable immunodeficiency. The assay was immunoSEQ multiplex PCR, and TCRdb's table has in-frame clones only and misses some. The repertoire consists of some 40,000 clones, none detected only once. The specimen was peripheral blood mononuclear cells. Receptor source: a person aged 18-69 years in good health.

This clone came up many times. Sequencing ends 3 residues short of the CDR3 end; the germline J gene provides the rest. The chain links TRBV12-3 or TRBV12-4 to TRBJ2-3, with 8 bases aligning to TRBD2. V dropped 1 base and J dropped 1; count of bases not matched to a gene: 1. The CDR3 totals 15 residues. CDR3 bases read: TGTGCCAGCAGTTTAGAAGCGGGGGGCACAGATACG. Translating it yields CASSLEAGGTDT. The whole CDR3 is CASSLEAGGTDTQYF.

For this clone: The read terminates 3 residues ahead of where the CDR3 ends, so the germline J gene completes it. V is TRBV25-1 and J is TRBJ1-2; 9 bases are shared with TRBD1. CDR1 and CDR2 (germline): MGHDK, SYGVNS. The CDR3 loop spans 13 amino acids. The CDR3 reads CASSELGTGGYTF. CDR3 DNA, as far as it was read: TGTGCCAGCAGTGAATTGGGGACAGGGGGC.

This clone was found a few times. The sequence runs out 3 residues before the end of the CDR3; the remainder is reconstructed from the germline J gene. The V call is TRBV7-9, the J call TRBJ1-2, with 8 bases fitting TRBD1. There are 13 residues in the CDR3. With V trimmed by 6 bases and J by 7 bases, 7 bases remained unmatched. The germline V gene encodes CDR1 SEHNR and CDR2 FQNEAQ (reference sequence). Here the CDR3 reads CASRIQGAGGYTF. CDR3 bases read: TGTGCCAGCAGGATTCAGGGGGCGGGTGGC.

This clone was picked up many times. CDR3 in amino acids: CAGTANNEQFF. The CDR3 DNA, read in part, is TGTGCCGGTACAGCAAACAATGAG. The chain uses TRBV2 and TRBJ2-1; D is ambiguous. The read ends 3 residues shy of where the CDR3 ends; the end is completed using the germline J gene. The CDR3 has 11 amino acids. With 11 bases removed from V and 5 bases from J, the gap between germline ends came to 10 bases. The germline V gene has CDR1 SNHLY and CDR2 FYNNEI.

This clone occurred many times. Sequencing ends 3 residues short of the CDR3 end; the germline J gene provides the rest. The chain combines TRBV5-1 with TRBJ2-7; TRBD1 agrees at 10 bases. Germline CDR1 SGHRS, CDR2 YFSETQ. With 1 base clipped from V and 3 bases from J, the junction kept 1 base outside the gene matches. This CDR3 has 14 residues. The DNA read from the CDR3 is TGCGCCAGCAGCTTGAGGGACAGGGGCTACGAG. Protein: CASSLRDRGYE. The entire CDR3 is CASSLRDRGYEQYF.

This clone has a handful of counts. Sequencing ends 3 residues short of the CDR3 end; the germline J gene provides the rest. The chain employs TRBV7-9 and TRBJ1-2; D might be TRBD1 (5 bases). V lost 1 base and J lost 6, with 12 bases in between. This CDR3 region has 14 residues. Germline V lookup: CDR1 SEHNR, CDR2 FQNEAQ (reference sequence). This CDR3 reads CASSLVSQGNGYTF. The part of the CDR3 DNA that was read is TGTGCCAGCAGCTTAGTTTCTCAGGGTAATGGC.

This clone came up many times. The read terminates 3 residues ahead of where the CDR3 ends, so the germline J gene completes it. The chain combines TRBV2 with TRBJ2-2, with TRBD1 matching 10 bases. The germline V gene encodes CDR1 SNHLY and CDR2 FYNNEI. CDR3 length: 14 amino acids. The ends lost 7 bases at V and 6 bases at J; junction bases unmatched: 5. The CDR3 region is CASTGTGVAGELFF. CDR3 bases read: TGTGCCAGCACGGGGACAGGGGTTGCCGGGGAG.

This clone was seen repeatedly, ten times or more. The read stops 3 residues short of the end of the CDR3; the missing end is completed from the germline J gene. The V and J genes are TRBV5-1 and TRBJ2-5; 9 bases agree with TRBD1. This CDR3 comprises 15 residues. J gave up 1 base and V 3 bases, and 4 bases lay outside the gene matches. Germline lookup yields CDR1 SGHRS and CDR2 YFSETQ. The chain's CDR3 is CASSSTGGGQETQYF. The DNA read from the CDR3 is TGCGCCAGCAGCTCGACAGGGGGAGGCCAAGAGACC.

Note on this clone: The CDR3 is cut off 3 residues early in the read; its end comes from the germline J gene. V gene TRBV7-2 combines with J gene TRBJ2-3, with a weak D call TRBD1 (5 bases). The CDR3 runs to 15 residues. The germline V gene encodes CDR1 SGHTA and CDR2 FQGNSA. The V end was cut by 1 base, the J end by 3 bases, with 11 bases between. The covered CDR3 bases are TGTGCCAGCAGCTTAGGGGGCGACCCGACAGATACG. It is translated as CASSLGGDPTDT. The whole CDR3 reads CASSLGGDPTDTQYF.

There are many counts of this clone. The sequenced fragment ends 3 residues before the CDR3 boundary, so the rest is inferred from the germline J gene. This chain uses TRBV5-5 with TRBJ2-1; weak D call: TRBD1 (6 bases). V was cut by 3 bases and J by 8 bases, with 18 bases left in between. The length of the CDR3 is 15 residues. Looked up from germline, CDR1 is SGHKS and CDR2 is YYEKEE (reference sequence). CDR3 sequence: CASSWKPQGWDEQFF. Incomplete CDR3 DNA: TGTGCCAGCAGCTGGAAACCACAGGGTTGGGATGAG.

This clone has only a few counts. The sequence runs out 3 residues before the end of the CDR3; the remainder is reconstructed from the germline J gene. The chain links TRBV2 to TRBJ2-1, with D possibly being TRBD1 (8 bases). Germline CDR1 reads SNHLY; CDR2 reads FYNNEI. V shed 7 bases and J shed 5 bases, with 15 bases lying between them. The CDR3 spans 14 residues. CDR3 bases read: TGTGCCAGCAACCTACAGGGGGGGAACAATGAG. As protein: CASNLQGGNNE. The entire CDR3 is CASNLQGGNNEQFF. The full variable domain, rest sourced from reference TRBV2 and TRBJ2-1, is EPEVTQTPSHQVTQMGQEVILRCVPISNHLYFYWYRQILGQKVEFLVSFYNNEISEKSEIFDDQFSVERPDGSNFTLKIRSTKLEDSAMYFCASNLQGGNNEQFFGPGTRLTVL.

To note about this clone: The read gets to within 3 residues of the CDR3 end, and the germline J gene fills in the rest. This chain uses TRBV19 with TRBJ1-2, with D perhaps TRBD1 (5 bases). The CDR3 runs 13 residues. Germline-derived CDR1 and CDR2 are LNHDA and SQIVND (reference sequence). The CDR3 protein is CASSSGGAPDYTF. The sequenced CDR3 bases are TGTGCCAGTAGTAGCGGAGGGGCTCCTGAC.

This clone was counted many times. The CDR3 end is not reached by the read, which stops 3 residues before it; the germline J gene fills it in. V usage is TRBV9 and J usage is TRBJ2-1; TRBD2 might be the D (6 bases). The germline V and J ends were trimmed by 3 bases and 3 bases, with 19 bases remaining between them. CDR3 length: 17 amino acids. Germline V gene lookup returns CDR1 SGDLS and CDR2 YYNGEE. The DNA read from the CDR3 is TGTGCCAGCAGCGAGACCGCCGGGACTGATAACTACAATGAG. Translation: CASSETAGTDNYNE. The full CDR3 protein reads CASSETAGTDNYNEQFF.

This clone appeared many times. The CDR3 extends 3 residues past the end of the read, so its final part is completed from the germline J gene. The gene calls are TRBV28 and TRBJ2-5; 12 bases match TRBD2. From germline, CDR1 is MDHEN and CDR2 SYDVKM. The CDR3 length is 18 residues. With V trimmed by 5 bases and J by 4 bases, 14 bases remained unmatched. This chain's CDR3 is CASSGGATSGSLGETQYF. The sequenced part of the CDR3 DNA is TGTGCCAGCAGTGGCGGGGCGACTAGCGGGAGTTTGGGAGAGACC.

Many counts were recorded for this clone. The read finishes 3 residues shy of the CDR3 end, and the germline J gene is used to complete it. V and J are TRBV20-1 and TRBJ2-7; 10 bases line up with TRBD2. Losses at the gene ends were 0 bases for V and 1 base for J; bases not matched to a gene: 15. This CDR3 spans 19 amino acids. The germline V gene has CDR1 DFQATT and CDR2 SNEGSKA (reference sequence). CDR3 sequence reads: CSARDRFHSTSGNSYEQYF. Partial CDR3 DNA: TGCAGTGCTAGAGATAGATTTCACTCTACTAGCGGGAATTCCTACGAG.

This clone was seen ten or more times. With the read ending 3 residues before the CDR3 end, the germline J gene is used to fill in that end. This sequence joins TRBV7-2 and TRBJ1-4; D not resolved. V was cut by 5 bases and J by 3 bases, with 10 bases left in between. CDR3 length: 14 amino acids. The germline V gene has CDR1 SGHTA and CDR2 FQGNSA. The CDR3 sequence is CASSPYRANEKLFF. The sequenced part of the CDR3 DNA is TGTGCCAGCAGCCCCTACCGAGCTAATGAAAAA.

This clone was counted at least ten times. With the read ending 3 residues before the CDR3 end, the germline J gene is used to fill in that end. This rearrangement joins TRBV15 to TRBJ2-7; possible D gene TRBD1, 6 bases. The germline V gene encodes CDR1 LNHNV and CDR2 YYDKDF (reference sequence). Trimming shortened V by 0 bases and J by 4 bases, and 13 bases separated the two germline ends. CDR3 length: 15 amino acids. CDR3 bases read: TGTGCCACCAGCAGAGATCGCGGACAGTATTACGAG. Its protein is CATSRDRGQYYE. In full, the CDR3 is CATSRDRGQYYEQYF.